The 30 T cell receptor beta chains below were found in one sample sequenced in a study of OX40 agonist ivuxolimab in advanced cancers. Repertoires were generated with immunoSEQ multiplex PCR, while TCRdb's copy carries only in-frame clones and drops some. The sample holds roughly 62,000 clones, 92% seen once. This material consisted of CD4+ or CD8+ T cells sorted from blood, taken in a trial of the OX40 agonist ivuxolimab. These receptors all come from an adult with an advanced solid tumor such as melanoma, head and neck, liver or kidney cancer.

This rearrangement joins TRBV30 to TRBJ1-1; no reliable D call. Germline V CDR1 and CDR2: GTSNPN, SVGIG (reference sequence). Trimming removed 3 bases from V and 7 bases from J, with 15 bases in between. This CDR3 contains 13 residues. CDR3 sequence: CAWRQYEEGEAFF. In nucleotides, the CDR3 is TGTGCCTGGAGGCAATATGAAGAGGGTGAAGCTTTCTTT.

V usage is TRBV21-1 and J usage is TRBJ2-7; TRBD1 is the table's D call, not checked against the DNA. TRBV21-1 corresponds to a pseudogene. This CDR3 region has 21 residues. The CDR3 region is CASSKRITGTGGNRANYEQYF. The CDR3, as DNA: TGTGCCAGCAGCAAAAGAATAACCGGGACAGGGGGAAACAGGGCGAATTACGAGCAGTACTTC.

The rearrangement uses TRBV14 and TRBJ2-1; 7 bases match TRBD2. Germline V lookup: CDR1 SGHDN, CDR2 FVKESK. This CDR3 is 15 amino acids long. The V and J ends lost 3 bases and 4 bases, in that order; junction bases with no gene match: 6. The CDR3 reads CASSHSRGSYNEQFF. In DNA form, the CDR3 reads TGTGCCAGCAGCCATAGTCGCGGGAGTTACAATGAGCAGTTCTTC.

V gene TRBV5-1 combines with J gene TRBJ1-1, with no clear D. This CDR3 is built from 14 residues. Germline CDR1 SGHRS, CDR2 YFSETQ. The ends were cut back, 3 bases at V and 5 bases at J, with 14 bases in the middle. The CDR3 region is CASSSTRLSTEAFF. Here the CDR3 DNA reads TGCGCCAGCAGCTCCACGCGACTGAGTACTGAAGCTTTCTTT.

J is TRBJ1-4 and V is TRBV27, with a tentative D call TRBD1 (6 bases). CDR1 is MNHEY, CDR2 SMNVEV, per germline (reference sequence). V gave up 11 bases and J gave up 3 bases, with 16 bases separating them. The CDR3 is made up of 14 amino acids. The CDR3 bases are TGTGCCGGCGCAACAGGGAACCCTAATGAAAAACTGTTTTTT. Protein product: CAGATGNPNEKLFF. The entire variable domain, with the rest obtained from reference TRBV27 and TRBJ1-4, is as follows: EAQVTQNPRYLITVTGKKLTVTCSQNMNHEYMSWYRQDPGLGLRQIYYSMNVEVTDKGDVPEGYKVSRKEKRNFPLILESPSPNQTSLYFCAGATGNPNEKLFFGSGTQLSVL.

The chain employs TRBV6-9 and TRBJ1-1, with 7 bases that match TRBD1. This CDR3 is built from 19 residues. The V segment lost 2 bases and the J segment 3 bases; nucleotides outside the gene matches: 18. Germline V gene sequence: CDR1 MNHGY, CDR2 SVAAGI. The CDR3 loop reads CASSYPSRQGEWADTEAFF. The CDR3 coding sequence is TGTGCCAGCAGTTATCCCTCTCGACAGGGTGAATGGGCTGACACTGAAGCTTTCTTT.

The V gene is TRBV5-1, the J gene TRBJ2-7; D possibly corresponds to TRBD1 (6 bases). The CDR3 runs 15 residues. The V and J ends lost 0 bases and 5 bases respectively, with 15 bases between them. Germline V gene sequence: CDR1 SGHRS, CDR2 YFSETQ. The CDR3 spells CASSLEQGKSHEQYF. In nucleotides, the CDR3 is TGCGCCAGCAGCTTGGAACAGGGAAAGTCCCACGAGCAGTACTTC.

V gene TRBV19 combines with J gene TRBJ2-4, with TRBD1 as a possible D gene (5 bases). Trimming shortened V by 5 bases and J by 1 base, and 9 bases separated the two germline ends. CDR1 is LNHDA, CDR2 SQIVND, per germline (reference sequence). This CDR3 has 14 amino acids. CDR3 loop: CASSAQVAKNIQYF. CDR3 coding DNA: TGTGCCAGTAGTGCACAGGTGGCCAAAAACATTCAGTACTTC.

This chain links TRBV10-3 with TRBJ2-5; weak D call: TRBD2 (6 bases). Trimming left V 5 bases short and J 11 bases short, with 18 bases between. CDR3 size: 13 residues. CDR1 is ENHRY, CDR2 SYGVKD, per germline. For the CDR3, the DNA is TGTGCCATCAGTTCTTTGGGGGGTGGTGAGCAGTACTTC. Protein product: CAISSLGGGEQYF.

V and J are TRBV5-5 and TRBJ1-6, with a possible D match to TRBD1 (6 bases). CDR1 and CDR2 (germline): SGHKS, YYEKEE (reference sequence). Trimming removed 4 bases from V and 10 bases from J, with 18 bases in between. This CDR3 is built from 15 residues. CDR3 sequence (DNA): TGTGCCAGCAGCCGTCTTGATGGGGGCGGATCACCCCTCCACTTT. It specifies CASSRLDGGGSPLHF.

The gene calls are TRBV27 and TRBJ2-5, with D possibly matching TRBD2 (5 bases). V dropped 1 base and J dropped 5 bases, with 17 bases sitting between them. The length of the CDR3 is 16 residues. In germline, CDR1 is MNHEY, CDR2 SMNVEV (reference sequence). The CDR3, as DNA: TGTGCCAGCAGTTTATTGTTCCAGGATGAGCGGGAGACCCAGTACTTC. It codes for CASSLLFQDERETQYF.

The chain recombines TRBV18 with TRBJ1-6; D is unresolved. Per the germline V gene, CDR1 is KGHSH and CDR2 is LQKENI. V was pared by 3 bases and J by 13 bases, with 10 bases between. This CDR3 has 12 residues. The CDR3 is CASSPTAAPLHF. CDR3 DNA: TGTGCCAGCTCACCTACAGCAGCCCCCCTCCACTTT.

The chain combines TRBV7-6 with TRBJ2-7, with 7 bases matching TRBD2. Germline lookup yields CDR1 SGHVS and CDR2 FNYEAQ. CDR3 size: 16 residues. Trimming cost V 5 bases and J 1 base; bases outside gene matches: 11. The CDR3: CASSPQAGVLSYEQYF. The CDR3 coding sequence is TGTGCCAGCAGCCCTCAGGCGGGGGTTTTGTCCTACGAGCAGTACTTC.

This clone was counted a few times. The chain combines TRBV6-1 with TRBJ1-2, with D hard to call. This CDR3 has 14 residues. Trimming cost V 1 base and J 7 bases, with 13 bases left between them. CDR1 and CDR2 from the germline V gene are MNHNS and SASEGT. CDR3 in amino acids: CASSEDENLGGYTF. The CDR3 region has the DNA TGTGCCAGCAGTGAAGATGAAAATCTCGGTGGCTACACCTTC.

This clone turned up a few times. The V and J genes are TRBV30 and TRBJ1-1; D unclear. The CDR3 spans 12 residues. Trimming left V 0 bases short and J 6 bases short, with 8 bases between. Germline CDR1 reads GTSNPN; CDR2 reads SVGIG (reference sequence). CDR3 DNA sequence: TGTGCCTGGAGTGTCGCGGAGGCTGAAGCTTTCTTT. Protein: CAWSVAEAEAFF.

V and J are TRBV10-2 and TRBJ2-1; 12 bases align to TRBD2. The junction had 9 bases not matched to a gene; V was cut back by 2 bases and J by 7 bases. Germline CDR1 and CDR2: WSHSY and SAAADI. The CDR3 runs to 17 residues. As DNA, the CDR3 is TGCGCCAGCAGTGAGGCTAGCGGGAGGGCCGTGAGTAATGAGCAGTTCTTC. Its protein product is CASSEASGRAVSNEQFF.

The chain combines TRBV6-5 with TRBJ1-5, with TRBD1 matching 9 bases. The CDR3 extends over 14 amino acids. V lost 8 bases to trimming and J lost 1 base; unmatched junction nucleotides: 3. Germline values: CDR1 MNHEY, CDR2 SVGAGI. The CDR3 DNA sequence: TGTGCCAGCGGACAGGGGACGAGCAATCAGCCCCAGCATTTT. Translating gives CASGQGTSNQPQHF.

The V call is TRBV5-1, the J call TRBJ1-3; D is ambiguous. Trimming took 2 bases from V and 2 from J, leaving 8 bases between them. The CDR3 covers 14 residues. Germline CDR1 is SGHRS and CDR2 is YFSETQ. In nucleotides, the CDR3 is TGCGCCAGCAGCTTCGAATTCCCTGGAAACACCATATATTTT. This translates into CASSFEFPGNTIYF.

The V and J genes are TRBV10-2 and TRBJ1-5, with D perhaps TRBD1 (5 bases). V was shortened by 9 bases and J by 7 bases, with 10 bases between the two germline ends. The CDR3 consists of 11 residues. Germline values: CDR1 WSHSY, CDR2 SAAADI. CDR3 residues: CASQGNQPQHF. The CDR3 DNA reads TGCGCCAGTCAGGGAAACCAGCCCCAGCATTTT.

This chain's CDR3 is CASSLARGQNEKLFF. The CDR3 coding sequence is TGTGCCAGTAGTCTCGCCAGGGGCCAAAATGAAAAACTGTTTTTT. The chain recombines TRBV19 with TRBJ1-4; possible D gene TRBD1, 6 bases. This CDR3 has 15 residues. V lost 5 bases to trimming and J lost 5 bases, with 15 bases between them. Germline V lookup: CDR1 LNHDA, CDR2 SQIVND (reference sequence).

This clone was recorded a few times. The chain is built from TRBV4-1 and TRBJ2-3; 11 bases are a match to TRBD2. From germline, CDR1 is MGHRA and CDR2 YSYEKL. This CDR3 region has 19 residues. Germline trimming cut 0 bases from V and 0 bases from J; bases unmatched to any gene: 8. CDR3 protein: CASSQDISGRARSTDTQYF. The CDR3 coding sequence is TGCGCCAGCAGCCAAGACATTAGCGGGAGGGCCCGAAGCACAGATACGCAGTATTTT.

The genes are TRBV5-6 and TRBJ2-5; D not certain. Trimming stripped 1 base from V and 5 bases from J, with 15 bases between. The CDR3 runs 15 residues. Germline CDR1 reads SGHDT; CDR2 reads YYEEEE. CDR3 in amino acids: CASSLFYSDSETQYF. As DNA, the CDR3 is TGTGCCAGCAGCTTGTTTTACAGTGACTCGGAGACCCAGTACTTC. The full variable domain, its missing parts supplied by reference TRBV5-6 and TRBJ2-5, is DAGVTQSPTHLIKTRGQQVTLRCSPKSGHDTVSWYQQALGQGPQFIFQYYEEEERQRGNFPDRFSGHQFPNYSSELNVNALLLGDSALYLCASSLFYSDSETQYFGPGTRLLVL.

The rearrangement links TRBV10-3 to TRBJ2-3; 9 nucleotides align to TRBD1. CDR1 and CDR2 (germline): ENHRY, SYGVKD. There are 15 residues in the CDR3. Trimming removed 4 bases from V and 4 bases from J; junction bases left unmatched: 6. Here the CDR3 reads CAISGSQGASDTQYF. CDR3 bases: TGTGCCATCAGTGGCTCACAGGGGGCATCAGATACGCAGTATTTT.

This clone occurred once. The chain recombines TRBV29-1 with TRBJ2-5; 8 bases are shared with TRBD2. J was trimmed by 4 bases and V by 4 bases; bases with no gene match: 5. The CDR3 extends over 13 amino acids. Germline values: CDR1 SQVTM, CDR2 ANQGSEA. CDR3 in DNA: TGCAGCGTTGGTCCGGGAGGGTCAGAGACCCAGTACTTC. This translates into CSVGPGGSETQYF.

The chain recombines TRBV14 with TRBJ2-1; 12 nucleotides match TRBD2. The junction had 12 bases not matched to a gene; V was cut back by 1 base and J by 5 bases. In germline, CDR1 is SGHDN, CDR2 FVKESK. The CDR3 spans 19 residues. CDR3 DNA sequence: TGTGCCAGCAGCCAAGCTCTAGCGGGAGGGCCTGATGTTAACAATGAGCAGTTCTTC. This translates into CASSQALAGGPDVNNEQFF.

The chain carries TRBV9 and TRBJ2-5, with a possible D match to TRBD2 (6 bases). The tail of the sequence fits TRBJ2-7 better, so the J call may be wrong. CDR1 is SGDLS and CDR2 is YYNGEE in the germline V gene. This CDR3 has 15 residues. The CDR3 DNA sequence: TGTGCCAGCAGCGCCACAGGAGGGTCCACCTACGAGCAGTACTTC. This sequence encodes CASSATGGSTYEQYF.

This sequence joins TRBV14 and TRBJ1-3; D is unresolved. V was clipped by 1 base and J by 0 bases, with 10 bases between them. This CDR3 is built from 16 residues. Germline V lookup: CDR1 SGHDN, CDR2 FVKESK. The CDR3 DNA sequence: TGTGCCAGCAGCCAAGTACCGGGGTCCTCTGGAAACACCATATATTTT. Its translation: CASSQVPGSSGNTIYF.

The CDR3 sequence: CASSSPLNTEAFF. The DNA for the CDR3 is TGTGCCAGCAGCTCCCCATTGAACACTGAAGCTTTCTTT. The chain uses TRBV7-2 and TRBJ1-1; the D is unclear. The CDR3 extends over 13 amino acids. CDR1 is SGHTA, CDR2 FQGNSA, per germline. V was clipped by 4 bases and J by 0 bases, with 6 bases between them.

The V gene is TRBV9, the J gene TRBJ2-2; unclear D gene. With 0 bases removed from V and 2 bases from J, the gap between germline ends came to 8 bases. There are 15 residues in the CDR3. Germline CDR1 is SGDLS and CDR2 is YYNGEE. CDR3 coding DNA: TGTGCCAGCAGCGTAGATTCGAGAAACACCGGGGAGCTGTTTTTT. Its translation is CASSVDSRNTGELFF.

The chain joins TRBV7-6 to TRBJ2-5; 15 bases align to TRBD2. J gave up 1 base and V 0 bases, and 12 bases lay outside the gene matches. The CDR3 loop spans 21 amino acids. In germline, CDR1 is SGHVS, CDR2 FNYEAQ. This chain's CDR3 is CASSLAPPLGLAGGGQETQYF. The CDR3 nucleotides read TGTGCCAGCAGCTTAGCCCCCCCCCTGGGACTAGCGGGAGGTGGCCAAGAGACCCAGTACTTC. The variable domain in full, completed from reference TRBV7-6 and TRBJ2-5, reads GAGVSQSPRYKVTKRGQDVALRCDPISGHVSLYWYRQALGQGPEFLTYFNYEAQQDKSGLPNDRFSAERPEGSISTLTIQRTEQRDSAMYRCASSLAPPLGLAGGGQETQYFGPGTRLLVL.